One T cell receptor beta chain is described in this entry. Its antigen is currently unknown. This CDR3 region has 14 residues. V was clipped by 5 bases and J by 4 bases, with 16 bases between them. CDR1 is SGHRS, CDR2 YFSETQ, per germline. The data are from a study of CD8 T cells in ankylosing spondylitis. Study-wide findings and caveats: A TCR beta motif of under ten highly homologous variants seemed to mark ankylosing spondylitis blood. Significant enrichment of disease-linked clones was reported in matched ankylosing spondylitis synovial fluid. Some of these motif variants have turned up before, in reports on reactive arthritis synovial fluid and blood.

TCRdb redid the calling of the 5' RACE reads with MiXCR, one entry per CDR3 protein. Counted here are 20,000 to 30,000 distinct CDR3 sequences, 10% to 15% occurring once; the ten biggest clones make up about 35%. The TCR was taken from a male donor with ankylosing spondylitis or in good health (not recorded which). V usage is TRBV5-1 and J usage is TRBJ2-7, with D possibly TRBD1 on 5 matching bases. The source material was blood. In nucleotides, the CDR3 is TGCGCCAGCAGATCTTACAGGACCCTTTACGAGCAGTACGTC. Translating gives CASRSYRTLYEQYV.